The T cell receptor (beta chain) under discussion was sequenced for a study of control samples from healthy donors and cancer patients. V shed 2 bases, J shed 4 bases, and the junction held 8 bases outside the gene matches. CDR1 PRHDT and CDR2 FYEKMQ come from the germline V gene (reference sequence). The CDR3 runs 16 residues. Generated by immunoSEQ multiplex PCR, the TCRdb table keeps only in-frame clones and is missing some. The table shows 150,000 to 200,000 clones, with 92% occurring only once. Sequencing input: blood. The source of this sequence is a woman in her 30s in good health. This chain connects TRBV13 to TRBJ1-2; 9 bases are a match to TRBD1. The CDR3 DNA is TGTGCCAGCAGCTTACTCTCCGACAGGGGGTTCTATGGCTACACCTTC. This translates into CASSLLSDRGFYGYTF.